This record looks at one T cell receptor (beta chain) sequence and its context. Per the germline V gene, CDR1 is SGDLS and CDR2 is YYNGEE. V was shortened by 9 bases and J by 2 bases, with 15 bases between the two germline ends. The CDR3 length is 14 residues. The record originates from a study of PD-L1 blockade in urothelial cancer. Clones were sequenced by immunoSEQ multiplex PCR, and TCRdb holds only the in-frame ones, with some missing. The sample includes more than 75,000 clones, more than 90% of them seen just once. This chain connects TRBV9 to TRBJ2-1, with D maybe TRBD2 (6 bases). The sequence derives from a man aged 60-69 years with urothelial cancer. The sample here was PBMCs, taken around atezolizumab (anti-PD-L1) treatment. In nucleotides, the CDR3 is TGTGCCACTGGGACGGGGGACCCCTACAATGAGCAGTTCTTC. Amino acids: CATGTGDPYNEQFF.